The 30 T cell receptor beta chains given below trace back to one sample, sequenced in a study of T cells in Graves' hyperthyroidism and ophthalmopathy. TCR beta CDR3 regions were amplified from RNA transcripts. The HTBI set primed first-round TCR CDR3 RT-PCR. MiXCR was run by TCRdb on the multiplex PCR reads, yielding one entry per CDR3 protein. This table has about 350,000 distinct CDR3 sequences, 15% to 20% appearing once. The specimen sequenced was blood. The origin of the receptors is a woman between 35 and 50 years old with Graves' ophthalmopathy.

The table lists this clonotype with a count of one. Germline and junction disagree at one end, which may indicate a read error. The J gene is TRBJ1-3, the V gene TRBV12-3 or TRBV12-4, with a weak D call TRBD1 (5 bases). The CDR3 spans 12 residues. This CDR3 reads CASSRDGNTISF. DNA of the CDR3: TGTGCCAGCAGCAGGGATGGAAACACCATATCTTTT.

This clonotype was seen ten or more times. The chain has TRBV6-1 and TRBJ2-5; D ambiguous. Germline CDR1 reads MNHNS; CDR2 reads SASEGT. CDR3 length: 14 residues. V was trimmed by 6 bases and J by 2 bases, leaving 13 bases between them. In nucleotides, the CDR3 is TGTGCCAGCAGACAAGCAGGCGGTCAAGAGACCCAGTACTTC. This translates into CASRQAGGQETQYF.

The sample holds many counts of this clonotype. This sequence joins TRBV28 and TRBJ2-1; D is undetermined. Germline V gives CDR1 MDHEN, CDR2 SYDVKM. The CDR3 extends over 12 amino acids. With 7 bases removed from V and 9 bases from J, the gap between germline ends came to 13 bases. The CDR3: CASTALGTEQFF. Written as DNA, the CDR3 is TGTGCCAGCACAGCGCTAGGTACTGAGCAGTTCTTC. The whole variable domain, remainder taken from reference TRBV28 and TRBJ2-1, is DVKVTQSSRYLVKRTGEKVFLECVQDMDHENMFWYRQDPGLGLRLIYFSYDVKMKEKGDIPEGYSVSREKKERFSLILESASTNQTSMYLCASTALGTEQFFGPGTRLTVL.

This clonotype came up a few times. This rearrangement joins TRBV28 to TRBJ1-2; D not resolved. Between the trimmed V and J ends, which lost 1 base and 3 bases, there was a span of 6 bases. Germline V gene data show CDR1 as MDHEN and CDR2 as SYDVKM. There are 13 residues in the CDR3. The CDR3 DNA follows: TGTGCCAGCAGTTTATTCGTGCACTATGGCTACACCTTC. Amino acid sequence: CASSLFVHYGYTF.

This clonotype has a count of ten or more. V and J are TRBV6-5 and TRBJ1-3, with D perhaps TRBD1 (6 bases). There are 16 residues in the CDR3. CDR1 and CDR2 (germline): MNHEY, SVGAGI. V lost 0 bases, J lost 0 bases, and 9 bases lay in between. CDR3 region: CASSYSGHSSGNTIYF. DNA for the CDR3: TGTGCCAGCAGTTACTCGGGACACAGCTCTGGAAACACCATATATTTT.

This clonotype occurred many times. The CDR3 sequence: CASSFTGGRSSFSFNYGYTF. CDR3 bases: TGTGCCAGCAGTTTTACAGGGGGCAGATCCTCCTTTTCTTTTAACTATGGCTACACCTTC. The chain has TRBV12-3 or TRBV12-4 and TRBJ1-2, with 9 bases lining up with TRBD1. The CDR3 is 20 residues long. After removal of 3 bases from V and 1 base from J, the junction contained 18 bases not matched to a gene.

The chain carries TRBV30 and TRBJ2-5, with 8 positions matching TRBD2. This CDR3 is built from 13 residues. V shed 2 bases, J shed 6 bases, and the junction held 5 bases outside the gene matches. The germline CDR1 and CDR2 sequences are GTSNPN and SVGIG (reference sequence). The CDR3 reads CAWSRGGEKTQYF. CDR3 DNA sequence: TGTGCCTGGAGTCGGGGGGGCGAGAAGACCCAGTACTTC.

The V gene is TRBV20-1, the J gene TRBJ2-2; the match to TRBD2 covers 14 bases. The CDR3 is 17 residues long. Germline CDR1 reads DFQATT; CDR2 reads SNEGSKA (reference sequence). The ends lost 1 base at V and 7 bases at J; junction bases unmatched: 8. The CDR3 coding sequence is TGCAGTGCTAGAGGTCCGGGACTAGCGGGAGCAGGCGGGGAGCTGTTTTTT. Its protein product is CSARGPGLAGAGGELFF.

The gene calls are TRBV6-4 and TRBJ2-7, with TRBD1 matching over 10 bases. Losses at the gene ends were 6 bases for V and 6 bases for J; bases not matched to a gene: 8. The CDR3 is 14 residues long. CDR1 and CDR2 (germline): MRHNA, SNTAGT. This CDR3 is CASRADRGFGEQYF. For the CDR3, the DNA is TGTGCCAGCAGAGCGGACAGGGGGTTCGGCGAGCAGTACTTC.

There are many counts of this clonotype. The CDR3 sequence: CASSFPGSLETQYF. In DNA form, the CDR3 reads TGTGCCAGCAGCTTCCCGGGATCTCTAGAGACCCAGTACTTC. This chain links TRBV11-2 with TRBJ2-5, with D possibly TRBD2 on 5 matching bases. Germline CDR1 and CDR2: SGHAT and FQNNGV. Trimming took off 3 bases at V and 4 bases at J, with 12 bases between the two ends. This CDR3 has 14 amino acids. Full variable domain (missing parts from reference TRBV11-2 and TRBJ2-5): EAGVAQSPRYKIIEKRQSVAFWCNPISGHATLYWYQQILGQGPKLLIQFQNNGVVDDSQLPKDRFSAERLKGVDSTLKIQPAKLEDSAVYLCASSFPGSLETQYFGPGTRLLVL.

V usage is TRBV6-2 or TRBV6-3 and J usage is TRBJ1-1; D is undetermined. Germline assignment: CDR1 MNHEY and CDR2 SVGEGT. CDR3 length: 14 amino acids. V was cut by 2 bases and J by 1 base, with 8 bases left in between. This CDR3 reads CASSYKERNTEAFF. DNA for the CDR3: TGTGCCAGCAGTTACAAAGAAAGGAACACTGAAGCTTTCTTT.

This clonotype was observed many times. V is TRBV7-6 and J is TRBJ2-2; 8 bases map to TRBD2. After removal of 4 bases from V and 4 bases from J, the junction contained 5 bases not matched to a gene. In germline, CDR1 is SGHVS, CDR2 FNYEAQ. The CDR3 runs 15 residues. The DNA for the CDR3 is TGTGCCAGCAGCTCCGGGAGGGTCGGCACCGGGGAGCTGTTTTTT. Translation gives CASSSGRVGTGELFF. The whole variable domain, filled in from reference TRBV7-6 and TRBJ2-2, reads GAGVSQSPRYKVTKRGQDVALRCDPISGHVSLYWYRQALGQGPEFLTYFNYEAQQDKSGLPNDRFSAERPEGSISTLTIQRTEQRDSAMYRCASSSGRVGTGELFFGEGSRLTVL.

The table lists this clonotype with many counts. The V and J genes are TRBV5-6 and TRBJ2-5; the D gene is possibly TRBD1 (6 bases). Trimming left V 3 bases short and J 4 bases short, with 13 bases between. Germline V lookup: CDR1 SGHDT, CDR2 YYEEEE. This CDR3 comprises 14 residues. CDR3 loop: CASSWWGQPETQYF. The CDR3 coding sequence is TGTGCCAGCAGCTGGTGGGGACAACCAGAGACCCAGTACTTC.

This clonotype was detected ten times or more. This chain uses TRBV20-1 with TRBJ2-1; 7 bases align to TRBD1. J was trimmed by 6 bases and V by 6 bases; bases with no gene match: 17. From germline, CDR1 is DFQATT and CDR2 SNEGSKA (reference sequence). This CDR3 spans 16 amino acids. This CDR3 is CSANPLQGPVGNEQFF. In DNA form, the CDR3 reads TGCAGTGCAAATCCATTACAGGGGCCGGTGGGCAATGAGCAGTTCTTC.

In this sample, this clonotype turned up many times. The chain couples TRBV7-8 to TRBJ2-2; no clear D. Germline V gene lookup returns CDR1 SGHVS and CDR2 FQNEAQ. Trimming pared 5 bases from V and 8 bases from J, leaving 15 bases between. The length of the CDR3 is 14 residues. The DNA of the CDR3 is TGTGCCAGCAGCCCTCTTTTGGGCGCGGGGGAGCTGTTTTTT. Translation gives CASSPLLGAGELFF. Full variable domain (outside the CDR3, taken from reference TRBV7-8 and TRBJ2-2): GAGVSQSPRYKVAKRGQDVALRCDPISGHVSLFWYQQALGQGPEFLTYFQNEAQLDKSGLPSDRFFAERPEGSVSTLKIQRTQQEDSAVYLCASSPLLGAGELFFGEGSRLTVL.

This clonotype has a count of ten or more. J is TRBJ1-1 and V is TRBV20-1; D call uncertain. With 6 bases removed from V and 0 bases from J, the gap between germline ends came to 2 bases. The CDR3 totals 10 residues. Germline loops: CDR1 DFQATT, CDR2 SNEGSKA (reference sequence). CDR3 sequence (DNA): TGCAGTGCAGTGAACACTGAAGCTTTCTTT. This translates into CSAVNTEAFF.

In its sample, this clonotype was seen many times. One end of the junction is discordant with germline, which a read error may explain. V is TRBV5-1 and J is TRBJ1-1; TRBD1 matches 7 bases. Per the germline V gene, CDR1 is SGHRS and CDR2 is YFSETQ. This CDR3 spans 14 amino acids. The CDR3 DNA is TGCGCCAGCAGCTTGGAGGGGGCTGGCACTAAAGCTTTCTTT. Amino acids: CASSLEGAGTKAFF.

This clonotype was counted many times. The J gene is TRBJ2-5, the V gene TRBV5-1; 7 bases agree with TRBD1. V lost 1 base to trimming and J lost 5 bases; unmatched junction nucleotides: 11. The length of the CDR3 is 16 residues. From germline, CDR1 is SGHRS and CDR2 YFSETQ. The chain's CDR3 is CASSLTTGNREETQYF. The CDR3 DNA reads TGCGCCAGCAGCTTGACGACAGGGAATCGAGAGGAGACCCAGTACTTC. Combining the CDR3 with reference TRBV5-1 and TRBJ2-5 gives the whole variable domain KAGVTQTPRYLIKTRGQQVTLSCSPISGHRSVSWYQQTPGQGLQFLFEYFSETQRNKGNFPGRFSGRQFSNSRSEMNVSTLELGDSALYLCASSLTTGNREETQYFGPGTRLLVL.

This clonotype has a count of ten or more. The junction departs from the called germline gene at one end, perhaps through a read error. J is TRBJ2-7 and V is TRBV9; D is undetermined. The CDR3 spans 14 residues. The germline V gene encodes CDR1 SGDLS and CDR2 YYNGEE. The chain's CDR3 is CASSAHRSSDERYF. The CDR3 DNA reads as TGTGCCAGCAGCGCCCACCGATCCTCTGACGAGCGGTACTTC.

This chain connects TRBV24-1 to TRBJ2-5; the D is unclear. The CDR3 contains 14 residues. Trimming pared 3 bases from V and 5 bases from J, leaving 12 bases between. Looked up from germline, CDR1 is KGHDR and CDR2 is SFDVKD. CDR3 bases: TGTGCCACCAGTGATGGTGCCCAGTGGGAGACCCAGTACTTC. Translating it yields CATSDGAQWETQYF.

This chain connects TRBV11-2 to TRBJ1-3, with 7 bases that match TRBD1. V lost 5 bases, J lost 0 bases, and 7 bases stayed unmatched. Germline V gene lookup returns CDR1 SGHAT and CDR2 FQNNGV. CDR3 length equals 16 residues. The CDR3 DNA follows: TGTGCCAGCAGCCTGGGGGACAGCATCTCTGGAAACACCATATATTTT. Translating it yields CASSLGDSISGNTIYF.

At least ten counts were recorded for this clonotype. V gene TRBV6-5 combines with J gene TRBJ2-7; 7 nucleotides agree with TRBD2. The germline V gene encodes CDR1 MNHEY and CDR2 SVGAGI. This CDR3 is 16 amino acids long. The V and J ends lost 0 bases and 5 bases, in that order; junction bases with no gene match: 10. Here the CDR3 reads CASSYSTPGRRNEQYF. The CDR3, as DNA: TGTGCCAGCAGTTACTCGACGCCCGGGAGGAGGAACGAGCAGTACTTC.

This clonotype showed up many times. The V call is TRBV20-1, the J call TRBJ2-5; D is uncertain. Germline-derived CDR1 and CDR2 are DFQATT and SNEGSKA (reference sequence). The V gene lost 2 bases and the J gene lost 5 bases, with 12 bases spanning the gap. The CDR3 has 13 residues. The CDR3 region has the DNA TGCAGTGCTAGACGGTTGGTCAGGGAGACCCAGTACTTC. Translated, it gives CSARRLVRETQYF.

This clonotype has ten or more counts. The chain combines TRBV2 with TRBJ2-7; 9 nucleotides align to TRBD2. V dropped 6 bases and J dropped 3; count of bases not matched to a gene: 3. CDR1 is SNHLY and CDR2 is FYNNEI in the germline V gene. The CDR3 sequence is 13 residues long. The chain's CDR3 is CASRGLADYEQYF. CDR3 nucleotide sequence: TGTGCCAGCAGGGGACTAGCCGACTACGAGCAGTACTTC.

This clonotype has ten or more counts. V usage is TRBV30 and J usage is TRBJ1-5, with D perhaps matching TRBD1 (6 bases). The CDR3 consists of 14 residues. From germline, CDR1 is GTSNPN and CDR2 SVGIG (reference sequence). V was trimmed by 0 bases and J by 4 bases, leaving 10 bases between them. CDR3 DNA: TGTGCCTGGAGTGTACAGGGCGGGAATCAGCCCCAGCATTTT. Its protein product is CAWSVQGGNQPQHF.

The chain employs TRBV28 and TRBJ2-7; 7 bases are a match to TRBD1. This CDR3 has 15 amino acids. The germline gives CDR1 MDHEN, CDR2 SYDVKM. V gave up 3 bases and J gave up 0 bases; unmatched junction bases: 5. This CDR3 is CASSLTGPFSYEQYF. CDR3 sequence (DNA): TGTGCCAGCAGTTTGACAGGGCCCTTCTCCTACGAGCAGTACTTC.

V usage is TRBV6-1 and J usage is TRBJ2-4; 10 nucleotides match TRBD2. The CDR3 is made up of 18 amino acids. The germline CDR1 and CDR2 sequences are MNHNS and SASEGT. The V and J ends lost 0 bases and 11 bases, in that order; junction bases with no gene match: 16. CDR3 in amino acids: CASSEATIAGGPQGVQYF. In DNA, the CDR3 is TGTGCCAGCAGTGAAGCGACTATAGCGGGAGGACCTCAGGGGGTTCAGTACTTC.

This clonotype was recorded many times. The CDR3 sequence: CASSGNYGYTF. The CDR3 DNA follows: TGTGCCAGCAGTGGCAACTATGGCTACACCTTC. The V call is TRBV6-1, the J call TRBJ1-2, with D hard to call. The CDR3 totals 11 residues. Germline V CDR1 and CDR2: MNHNS, SASEGT. V was clipped by 4 bases and J by 2 bases, with 2 bases between them.

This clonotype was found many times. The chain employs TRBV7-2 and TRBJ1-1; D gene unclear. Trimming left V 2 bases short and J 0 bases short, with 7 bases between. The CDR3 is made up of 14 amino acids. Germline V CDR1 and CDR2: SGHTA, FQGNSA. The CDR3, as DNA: TGTGCCAGCAGCTTATACGCAGTGAACACTGAAGCTTTCTTT. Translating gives CASSLYAVNTEAFF.

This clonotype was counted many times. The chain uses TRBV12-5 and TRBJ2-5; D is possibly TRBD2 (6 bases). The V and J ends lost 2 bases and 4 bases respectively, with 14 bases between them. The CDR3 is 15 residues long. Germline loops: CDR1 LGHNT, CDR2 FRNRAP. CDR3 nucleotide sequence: TGTGCTAGTGGTTTGTTTACGGGGGTGGTAGAGACCCAGTACTTC. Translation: CASGLFTGVVETQYF.